The 21 T cell receptor beta chains in this list originate from one sample, sequenced in a study of T cells in pancreatic ductal adenocarcinoma. Method: immunoSEQ multiplex PCR; TCRdb's copy keeps in-frame clones and lacks some. Among about 100,000 clones listed, roughly 95% were seen once. The selected patients with pancreatic ductal adenocarcinoma had surgery but no neoadjuvant therapy. The sample comprised PBMCs. The receptors here all came from a human donor with pancreatic ductal adenocarcinoma.

The chain employs TRBV18 and TRBJ2-7; D is unresolved. Germline CDR1 and CDR2: KGHSH and LQKENI. Trimming took 3 bases from V and 2 from J, leaving 8 bases between them. The CDR3 length is 13 residues. The CDR3 reads CASSPSVAYEQYF. CDR3 nucleotides: TGTGCCAGCTCACCCTCGGTGGCCTACGAGCAGTACTTC.

The gene calls are TRBV7-3 and TRBJ1-1; possible D gene TRBD1, 6 bases. There are 13 residues in the CDR3. Germline V gene lookup returns CDR1 SGHTA and CDR2 FQGTGA. Trimming took 2 bases from V and 3 from J, leaving 7 bases between them. The CDR3 spells CASSLSGDTEAFF. CDR3 nucleotides: TGTGCCAGCAGCTTATCAGGGGACACTGAAGCTTTCTTT. Full variable domain (missing parts from reference TRBV7-3 and TRBJ1-1): GAGVSQTPSNKVTEKGKYVELRCDPISGHTALYWYRQSLGQGPEFLIYFQGTGAADDSGLPNDRFFAVRPEGSVSTLKIQRTERGDSAVYLCASSLSGDTEAFFGQGTRLTVV.

This clone showed up just a few times. The chain uses TRBV10-1 and TRBJ2-7; weak D call: TRBD1 (6 bases). This CDR3 comprises 12 residues. Germline V gene sequence: CDR1 WNHNN, CDR2 SYGVQD (reference sequence). V lost 4 bases and J 5 bases, leaving 9 bases between the germline ends. The CDR3 spells CASSGPGDEQYF. CDR3 DNA: TGCGCCAGCAGTGGGCCAGGGGACGAGCAGTACTTC.

The V and J genes are TRBV21-1 and TRBJ2-3; TRBD1, the D gene given by the table, was not confirmed from the DNA. TRBV21-1 is an annotated pseudogene. The CDR3 extends over 14 amino acids. The CDR3 region is CASSKLPGTDTQYF. The CDR3 bases are TGTGCCAGCAGCAAACTTCCAGGCACAGATACGCAGTATTTT.

This chain uses TRBV5-4 with TRBJ2-3; TRBD2 matches 7 bases. V lost 4 bases, J lost 6 bases, and 11 bases stayed unmatched. Germline assignment: CDR1 SGHNT and CDR2 YYREEE (reference sequence). The length of the CDR3 is 15 residues. This CDR3 is CASSLGTAGVDTQYF. As DNA, the CDR3 is TGTGCCAGCAGCCTCGGGACCGCGGGAGTGGATACGCAGTATTTT.

This chain links TRBV2 with TRBJ2-3, with TRBD2 matching 11 bases. The V and J ends lost 4 bases and 8 bases, in that order; junction bases with no gene match: 5. There are 14 residues in the CDR3. Germline V gives CDR1 SNHLY, CDR2 FYNNEI. CDR3 in DNA: TGTGCCAGCAGTGGGGGACTAGCGGAACTTACGCAGTATTTT. Encoded protein: CASSGGLAELTQYF.

The V gene is TRBV13, the J gene TRBJ2-5; D is possibly TRBD2 (5 bases). The V gene's germline CDR1 is PRHDT and CDR2 FYEKMQ (reference sequence). Trimming shortened V by 2 bases and J by 0 bases, and 7 bases separated the two germline ends. The CDR3 has 14 amino acids. The CDR3 spells CASSLTDYQETQYF. For the CDR3, the DNA is TGTGCCAGCAGCTTAACGGACTACCAAGAGACCCAGTACTTC.

The chain uses TRBV5-1 and TRBJ2-7; 9 bases map to TRBD2. The V and J ends lost 0 bases and 2 bases, in that order; junction bases with no gene match: 6. The CDR3 consists of 16 residues. The germline V gene has CDR1 SGHRS and CDR2 YFSETQ. CDR3 in DNA: TGCGCCAGCAGCTTGGAAGCGGGAGGCCGAACCTACGAGCAGTACTTC. Translated, it gives CASSLEAGGRTYEQYF.

V and J are TRBV11-2 and TRBJ2-3; no reliable D call. CDR1 SGHAT and CDR2 FQNNGV come from the germline V gene. The CDR3 length is 14 residues. The ends were cut back, 1 base at V and 4 bases at J, with 9 bases in the middle. In DNA form, the CDR3 reads TGTGCCAGCAGCTTAGTTGCAACGGCAGATACGCAGTATTTT. It translates to CASSLVATADTQYF.

V gene TRBV29-1 combines with J gene TRBJ2-6, with 7 nucleotides matching TRBD1. This CDR3 comprises 14 residues. The germline V gene has CDR1 SQVTM and CDR2 ANQGSEA. Trimming took 5 bases from V and 3 from J; bases not matched to a gene: 4. In DNA, the CDR3 is TGCAGCGTTAGGGGGCAAGGTGGGGCCAACGTCCTGACTTTC. Amino acid sequence: CSVRGQGGANVLTF.

The J gene is TRBJ2-1, the V gene TRBV7-9; 9 bases map to TRBD2. V dropped 10 bases and J dropped 4; count of bases not matched to a gene: 11. Germline lookup yields CDR1 SEHNR and CDR2 FQNEAQ (reference sequence). There are 15 residues in the CDR3. CDR3 bases: TGTGCCACGGGGCGAGCTAGCGGGGATTACAATGAGCAGTTCTTC. Translation gives CATGRASGDYNEQFF.

The V call is TRBV2, the J call TRBJ2-2; perhaps TRBD1 as D (6 bases). Germline V gives CDR1 SNHLY, CDR2 FYNNEI. This CDR3 contains 15 residues. The V gene lost 7 bases and the J gene lost 0 bases, with 12 bases spanning the gap. The CDR3 DNA is TGTGCCAGCATTGAGGGACACCCGAACACCGGGGAGCTGTTTTTT. It codes for CASIEGHPNTGELFF.

The chain is built from TRBV19 and TRBJ2-2, with D unclear. Germline-derived CDR1 and CDR2 are LNHDA and SQIVND (reference sequence). The CDR3 has 13 residues. V gave up 4 bases and J gave up 6 bases, with 9 bases separating them. The DNA for the CDR3 is TGTGCCAGTAGTAACGGTTCACCCGGGGAGCTGTTTTTT. This encodes CASSNGSPGELFF. The entire variable domain, with the rest obtained from reference TRBV19 and TRBJ2-2, is as follows: DGGITQSPKYLFRKEGQNVTLSCEQNLNHDAMYWYRQDPGQGLRLIYYSQIVNDFQKGDIAEGYSVSREKKESFPLTVTSAQKNPTAFYLCASSNGSPGELFFGEGSRLTVL.

This chain uses TRBV25-1 with TRBJ2-3, with 7 bases fitting TRBD1. CDR1 is MGHDK and CDR2 is SYGVNS in the germline V gene. This CDR3 has 13 amino acids. J gave up 5 bases and V 4 bases, and 3 bases lay outside the gene matches. CDR3 protein: CASSVTGVDTQYF. CDR3 DNA: TGTGCCAGCAGTGTCACAGGGGTAGATACGCAGTATTTT.

This clone has only one observation. The chain joins TRBV27 to TRBJ2-3, with 7 bases aligning to TRBD2. This CDR3 spans 17 amino acids. Germline V gene data show CDR1 as MNHEY and CDR2 as SMNVEV (reference sequence). J was trimmed by 4 bases and V by 2 bases; bases with no gene match: 12. The CDR3 DNA reads as TGTGCCAGCAGTTTACGGGGGGTTCCCGGAGGGGCAGATACGCAGTATTTT. Encoded protein: CASSLRGVPGGADTQYF.

V is TRBV19 and J is TRBJ2-1; 14 bases map to TRBD2. This CDR3 region has 16 residues. Germline loops: CDR1 LNHDA, CDR2 SQIVND (reference sequence). V dropped 1 base and J dropped 10; count of bases not matched to a gene: 6. This CDR3 is CASSIVAGLAGEEQFF. The CDR3 nucleotides are TGTGCCAGTAGTATAGTAGCGGGACTAGCGGGAGAGGAGCAGTTCTTC.

The J gene is TRBJ2-7, the V gene TRBV2; the match to TRBD1 covers 9 bases. The germline gives CDR1 SNHLY, CDR2 FYNNEI. The CDR3 loop spans 13 amino acids. The V segment lost 9 bases and the J segment 5 bases; nucleotides outside the gene matches: 8. The CDR3, as DNA: TGTGCCAGAAGCCGGGACAGGGACCACGAGCAGTACTTC. Amino acids: CARSRDRDHEQYF.

This clone was seen more than once but under ten times. This chain connects TRBV2 to TRBJ2-7; TRBD2 agrees at 9 bases. The trim removed 4 bases at V and 6 bases at J, leaving 7 bases unmatched. The germline gives CDR1 SNHLY, CDR2 FYNNEI. This CDR3 has 14 amino acids. This CDR3 is CASSGSGRKGEQYF. CDR3 sequence (DNA): TGTGCCAGCAGTGGAAGCGGGAGGAAAGGCGAGCAGTACTTC.

The V call is TRBV30, the J call TRBJ2-7; TRBD1 matches 7 bases. The CDR3 has 13 residues. After removal of 7 bases from V and 0 bases from J, the junction contained 6 bases not matched to a gene. Per the germline V gene, CDR1 is GTSNPN and CDR2 is SVGIG (reference sequence). CDR3 in DNA: TGTGCCTCTCTGACAGGGAGCTCCTACGAGCAGTACTTC. This sequence encodes CASLTGSSYEQYF. Supplemented by reference TRBV30 and TRBJ2-7, the full variable domain reads SQTIHQWPATLVQPVGSPLSLECTVEGTSNPNLYWYRQAAGRGLQLLFYSVGIGQISSEVPQNLSASRPQDRQFILSSKKLLLSDSGFYLCASLTGSSYEQYFGPGTRLTVT.

This clone was detected once. V is TRBV23-1 and J is TRBJ2-4, with 8 positions matching TRBD1. TRBV23-1 is given ORF status, its function remaining uncertain. V was pared by 0 bases and J by 7 bases, with 8 bases of the junction left unmatched. CDR3 length equals 16 residues. Written as DNA, the CDR3 is TGCGCCAGCAGTCAATCCCAGGACAGGGATAGTAACATTCAGTACTTC. It encodes CASSQSQDRDSNIQYF.

The chain uses TRBV4-3 and TRBJ2-1, with 7 nucleotides matching TRBD2. The CDR3 length is 16 residues. Trimming cost V 3 bases and J 5 bases; bases outside gene matches: 10. The V gene's germline CDR1 is LGHNA and CDR2 YSLEER. For the CDR3, the DNA is TGCGCCAGCAGCCATCCCCGCGGGGGTAGTAACAATGAGCAGTTCTTC. The encoded protein is CASSHPRGGSNNEQFF.